Reported below is one T cell receptor beta chain. The antigen is undetermined. The CDR3 is 15 amino acids. V was cut by 6 bases and J by 3 bases, with 16 bases left in between. This record comes from a study of T cells in Graves' hyperthyroidism and ophthalmopathy. Researchers amplified the TCR beta CDR3 regions from RNA transcripts. The TCR CDR3 was amplified in a first-round RT-PCR using the HTBI primer set. TCRdb reprocessed the multiplex PCR reads with MiXCR, giving one entry per CDR3 protein. The table shows 550,000 to 800,000 distinct CDR3 sequences, with about a sixth occurring only once. Patients aged 18 to 65 had newly diagnosed hyperthyroidism lasting under 2 months. Patients with uncontrolled infections, other autoimmune diseases, pregnancy or lactation were excluded. Study-level results: Using 13 V-J features, a model discriminated ophthalmopathy from stable hyperthyroidism. Blood held most thyroid clonotypes expanded above 0.001 frequency.

The sequenced sample was blood. The gene calls are TRBV12-3 or TRBV12-4 and TRBJ2-3, with D perhaps matching TRBD2 (5 bases). The sequence derives from a man younger than 35 with Graves' hyperthyroidism. The DNA of the CDR3 is TGTGCCAGCAGCCCCCGGGGTAGTATGACAGATACGCAGTATTTT. Protein sequence: CASSPRGSMTDTQYF.